One and the same sample provided the 32 T cell receptor beta chains below, sequenced in a study of tumor-infiltrating lymphocytes in oesophageal squamous cell carcinoma. TCRdb reanalysed the PCR reads using MiXCR and keeps one entry per CDR3 protein. The data contain around 12,000 distinct CDR3 sequences, over 50% of them seen just once; the ten biggest clones take up roughly a quarter. Sequencing was done on a sample of esophageal tumor tissue. The receptor source for this set is a male donor with esophageal squamous cell carcinoma.

This clonotype has just a few counts. V and J are TRBV7-2 and TRBJ2-5; no reliable D call. CDR3 length equals 14 residues. Germline loops: CDR1 SGHTA, CDR2 FQGNSA. Trimming shortened V by 2 bases and J by 1 base, and 8 bases separated the two germline ends. The CDR3 sequence: CASSLRLSQETQYF. The CDR3 DNA reads as TGTGCCAGCAGCTTAAGACTCAGCCAAGAGACCCAGTACTTC. Filled out from reference TRBV7-2 and TRBJ2-5, the complete variable domain reads GAGVSQSPSNKVTEKGKDVELRCDPISGHTALYWYRQSLGQGLEFLIYFQGNSAPDKSGLPSDRFSAERTGGSVSTLTIQRTQQEDSAVYLCASSLRLSQETQYFGPGTRLLVL.

V gene TRBV6-1 combines with J gene TRBJ2-4; no clear D. The better agreement between TRBJ2-5 and the DNA end casts doubt on the J call. The length of the CDR3 is 12 residues. CDR1 and CDR2 from the germline V gene are MNHNS and SASEGT. CDR3 protein: CASSEARETQYF. The CDR3 DNA reads TGTGCCAGCAGTGAAGCGCGAGAGACCCAGTACTTC.

This clonotype was counted between two and nine times. Since a much larger clone is just one base distant, this may be a read error. This rearrangement joins TRBV24-1 to TRBJ2-5, with 13 bases that match TRBD2. Unmatched junction bases numbered 14, after V lost 3 bases and J lost 11 bases. The CDR3 spans 17 residues. Per the germline V gene, CDR1 is KGHDR and CDR2 is SFDVKD. Here the CDR3 DNA reads TGTGCCACCAGTGATCCCGGAACTAGCGGGAGGGCTGGTGAGCAGTACTTC. It codes for CATSDPGTSGRAGEQYF.

By proportion, this clonotype is medium-sized (0.01 to 0.1%). This chain connects TRBV12-3 or TRBV12-4 to TRBJ1-4, with TRBD1 matching over 10 bases. The CDR3 sequence is 14 residues long. V was clipped by 5 bases and J by 5 bases; unmatched bases: 2. This chain's CDR3 is CASSPGQGNEKLFF. The CDR3 bases are TGTGCCAGCAGTCCGGGACAGGGGAATGAAAAACTGTTTTTT.

The chain is built from TRBV12-3 or TRBV12-4 and TRBJ2-5; 10 positions agree with TRBD2. The CDR3 spans 12 residues. V was pared by 6 bases and J by 5 bases, with 0 bases of the junction left unmatched. CDR3 loop: CASRAGGETQYF. The CDR3 DNA follows: TGTGCCAGCAGAGCGGGAGGGGAGACCCAGTACTTC.

This chain joins TRBV7-3 and TRBJ2-3; no clear D. The germline gives CDR1 SGHTA, CDR2 FQGTGA. The V gene lost 5 bases and the J gene lost 3 bases, with 9 bases spanning the gap. The CDR3 is 13 amino acids. The CDR3 DNA sequence: TGTGCCAGCAGCCCCTACGTGACAGATACGCAGTATTTT. This encodes CASSPYVTDTQYF.

This clonotype was observed a handful of times. The chain couples TRBV7-2 to TRBJ2-3; D not resolved. Germline V gene data show CDR1 as SGHTA and CDR2 as FQGNSA. Trimming removed 4 bases from V and 2 bases from J, with 4 bases in between. CDR3 length equals 12 residues. The CDR3 reads CASSSFTDTQYF. CDR3 DNA sequence: TGTGCCAGCAGCTCATTCACAGATACGCAGTATTTT. The full variable domain, rest sourced from reference TRBV7-2 and TRBJ2-3, is GAGVSQSPSNKVTEKGKDVELRCDPISGHTALYWYRQSLGQGLEFLIYFQGNSAPDKSGLPSDRFSAERTGGSVSTLTIQRTQQEDSAVYLCASSSFTDTQYFGPGTRLTVL.

V is TRBV10-3 and J is TRBJ2-6; 9 nucleotides align to TRBD1. Trimming took 7 bases from V and 2 from J; bases not matched to a gene: 6. Germline assignment: CDR1 ENHRY and CDR2 SYGVKD. The CDR3 length is 16 residues. For the CDR3, the DNA is TGTGCCATCAACCGACAGGGGGTGGCTGGGGCCAACGTCCTGACTTTC. Translation gives CAINRQGVAGANVLTF.

This clonotype turned up a few times. This rearrangement joins TRBV20-1 to TRBJ1-1; D is uncertain. Per germline, CDR1 DFQATT and CDR2 SNEGSKA (reference sequence). V dropped 5 bases and J dropped 2 bases, with 12 bases sitting between them. The CDR3 covers 13 residues. CDR3 sequence (DNA): TGCAGTGCTCCCCAACACCTAAACACTGAAGCTTTCTTT. This gives the protein CSAPQHLNTEAFF.

The rearrangement links TRBV7-4 to TRBJ2-5, with D possibly being TRBD1 (6 bases). Near its end, the DNA agrees better with TRBJ2-7, so the J call may be wrong. Germline-derived CDR1 and CDR2 are SGHVT and SQSDAQ. The CDR3 is 14 amino acids. CDR3 DNA sequence: TGTGCCAGCAGCTTTATGGACAGAACCTACGAGCAGTACTTC. This codes for CASSFMDRTYEQYF.

The gene calls are TRBV7-3 and TRBJ2-5; maybe TRBD1 (6 bases). The better agreement between TRBJ2-7 and the DNA end casts doubt on the J call. CDR3 length equals 13 residues. Germline V gene lookup returns CDR1 SGHTA and CDR2 FQGTGA. CDR3 coding DNA: TGTGCCAGCAGCCCACAGGGTAACTACGAGCAGTACTTC. Translated: CASSPQGNYEQYF.

This clonotype has ten or more counts. The chain carries TRBV5-1 and TRBJ1-2; D might be TRBD1 (6 bases). The length of the CDR3 is 15 residues. The germline V gene has CDR1 SGHRS and CDR2 YFSETQ. Deletions cut 4 bases from V and 8 bases from J, with 21 bases between. The CDR3 is CASSAGHGALEGYTF. The CDR3 nucleotides read TGCGCCAGCAGCGCGGGACACGGGGCCTTGGAGGGCTACACCTTC.

This clonotype appeared a few times. The chain recombines TRBV6-4 with TRBJ2-1; 7 nucleotides line up with TRBD1. Judging by the DNA end, TRBJ2-5 fits better; the J call may be wrong. This CDR3 is 13 amino acids long. The germline gives CDR1 MRHNA, CDR2 SNTAGT. CDR3 in amino acids: CASSRDRGETQYF. Here the CDR3 DNA reads TGTGCCAGCAGTAGGGACAGAGGCGAGACCCAGTACTTC.

The table lists this clonotype with many counts. The gene calls are TRBV12-3 or TRBV12-4 and TRBJ1-3; perhaps TRBD1 as D (5 bases). Deletions cut 11 bases from V and 0 bases from J, with 14 bases between. This CDR3 spans 14 amino acids. The CDR3 reads CASNPGRSGNTIYF. CDR3 sequence (DNA): TGTGCCTCTAATCCGGGGCGCTCTGGAAACACCATATATTTT.

About this clonotype: The missing conserved phenylalanine or tryptophan at the end of this CDR3 makes a read error likely. The chain carries TRBV11-2 and TRBJ2-1; D gene ambiguous. V lost 0 bases and J lost 0, with 3 bases in between. In germline, CDR1 is SGHAT, CDR2 FQNNGV. The CDR3 extends over 14 amino acids. The CDR3 region has the DNA TGTGCCAGCAGCTTAGAACACTCCTACAATGAGCAGTTCTTG. Translation gives CASSLEHSYNEQFL.

This clonotype is labeled medium-sized. The genes are TRBV7-2 and TRBJ2-7, with TRBD1 as a possible D gene (6 bases). This CDR3 has 15 amino acids. Germline V gene sequence: CDR1 SGHTA, CDR2 FQGNSA. Trimming removed 5 bases at V and 2 bases at J, with 16 bases between. CDR3 DNA: TGTGCCAGCAGCACAGCCTCGGACAGCGCCTACGAGCAGTACTTC. Translating it yields CASSTASDSAYEQYF. Combining the CDR3 with reference TRBV7-2 and TRBJ2-7 gives the whole variable domain GAGVSQSPSNKVTEKGKDVELRCDPISGHTALYWYRQSLGQGLEFLIYFQGNSAPDKSGLPSDRFSAERTGGSVSTLTIQRTQQEDSAVYLCASSTASDSAYEQYFGPGTRLTVT.

V is TRBV6-1 and J is TRBJ1-1, with 7 bases aligning to TRBD1. With the DNA end fitting TRBJ2-7 better, the J assignment may be wrong. The CDR3 is made up of 15 amino acids. Germline-derived CDR1 and CDR2 are MNHNS and SASEGT. The CDR3 nucleotides read TGTGCCAGCAGTGAATCGACAGGGCTCACCTACGAGCAGTACTTC. Its translation is CASSESTGLTYEQYF.

This clonotype appeared many times. The V and J genes are TRBV12-3 or TRBV12-4 and TRBJ2-5; TRBD1 is a possible D gene (6 bases). V lost 3 bases and J lost 5, with 13 bases in between. The CDR3 totals 14 residues. The CDR3 region is CASSFGDIRETQYF. The CDR3 DNA reads as TGTGCCAGCAGTTTTGGGGACATCCGGGAGACCCAGTACTTC.

This clonotype was detected ten times or more. The chain is built from TRBV6-1 and TRBJ1-1, with D perhaps TRBD1 (5 bases). Germline values: CDR1 MNHNS, CDR2 SASEGT. This CDR3 has 15 residues. The V gene lost 5 bases and the J gene lost 6 bases, with 19 bases spanning the gap. The CDR3 reads CASSSPRPGGAEAFF. The CDR3 nucleotides read TGTGCCAGCAGTTCTCCGAGGCCGGGGGGGGCTGAAGCTTTCTTT.

This clonotype has a handful of counts. The chain employs TRBV24-1 and TRBJ2-1; the match to TRBD2 covers 11 bases. With 3 bases clipped from V and 5 bases from J, the junction kept 5 bases outside the gene matches. Germline V gene sequence: CDR1 KGHDR, CDR2 SFDVKD. This CDR3 is 16 amino acids long. CDR3 sequence (DNA): TGTGCCACCAGTGATCTTAGCGGGAGGGGAAACAATGAGCAGTTCTTC. Translation: CATSDLSGRGNNEQFF.

This clonotype was seen at least ten times. V gene TRBV24-1 combines with J gene TRBJ2-5; D is possibly TRBD2 (5 bases). CDR1 is KGHDR, CDR2 SFDVKD, per germline. Trimming shortened V by 9 bases and J by 4 bases, and 14 bases separated the two germline ends. This CDR3 is 13 amino acids long. CDR3 bases: TGTGCCACCGGCGGGTCGTTCCCAGAGACCCAGTACTTC. This encodes CATGGSFPETQYF.

This clonotype was detected once. The chain joins TRBV7-2 to TRBJ2-5; a possible D gene is TRBD1 (6 bases). Per germline, CDR1 SGHTA and CDR2 FQGNSA. CDR3 length equals 14 residues. Trimming took 5 bases from V and 1 from J, leaving 11 bases between them. The CDR3 sequence: CASSRGHPQETQYF. CDR3 nucleotides: TGTGCCAGCAGCAGGGGACACCCCCAAGAGACCCAGTACTTC.

V is TRBV7-8 and J is TRBJ2-4; perhaps D is TRBD1 or TRBD2 (5 bases each). Deletions cut 4 bases from V and 8 bases from J, with 18 bases between. Per the germline V gene, CDR1 is SGHVS and CDR2 is FQNEAQ. The CDR3 extends over 15 amino acids. CDR3 residues: CASSSSLRDVDIQYF. In DNA form, the CDR3 reads TGTGCCAGCAGCTCATCTCTAAGGGACGTGGACATTCAGTACTTC.

This clonotype was seen repeatedly, ten times or more. The chain is built from TRBV7-3 and TRBJ2-7, with TRBD2 matching over 8 bases. The CDR3 length is 14 residues. CDR1 is SGHTA, CDR2 FQGTGA, per germline. V gave up 6 bases and J gave up 0 bases; unmatched junction bases: 4. CDR3 in DNA: TGTGCCAGCAGACCCAGCGGGGGCTCCTACGAGCAGTACTTC. This translates into CASRPSGGSYEQYF.

V gene TRBV7-3 combines with J gene TRBJ2-1; no reliable D call. The germline V and J ends were trimmed by 2 bases and 4 bases, with 6 bases remaining between them. Germline lookup yields CDR1 SGHTA and CDR2 FQGTGA. This CDR3 is built from 13 residues. DNA for the CDR3: TGTGCCAGCAGCTTAGGCCAATACAATGAGCAGTTCTTC. As protein: CASSLGQYNEQFF. Full variable domain (missing parts from reference TRBV7-3 and TRBJ2-1): GAGVSQTPSNKVTEKGKYVELRCDPISGHTALYWYRQSLGQGPEFLIYFQGTGAADDSGLPNDRFFAVRPEGSVSTLKIQRTERGDSAVYLCASSLGQYNEQFFGPGTRLTVL.

This clonotype was seen a few times. The final CDR3 position lacks the conserved phenylalanine or tryptophan, pointing to a likely read error. Because the CDR3's place on the DNA is in doubt, the DNA is left out and the CDR3 is given as listed by TCRdb. The rearrangement joins TRBV5-1 to TRBJ2-6; TRBD2 reflects the table's D call only, with no check against the DNA. Germline-derived CDR1 and CDR2 are SGHRS and YFSETQ. The CDR3 spans 8 residues, counting both ends. The CDR3 here is CASSYSGI.

V usage is TRBV12-3 or TRBV12-4 and J usage is TRBJ2-1, with D uncertain. The CDR3 covers 14 residues. The V and J ends lost 5 bases and 3 bases respectively, with 11 bases between them. Written as DNA, the CDR3 is TGTGCCAGCAGTACGTCCGGGTACTACAATGAGCAGTTCTTC. Translated, it gives CASSTSGYYNEQFF.

The chain carries TRBV7-6 and TRBJ2-3; 11 bases map to TRBD1. The J call may not be correct, given that the DNA end is closer to TRBJ2-7. CDR3 length: 18 amino acids. CDR1 SGHVS and CDR2 FNYEAQ come from the germline V gene. CDR3 coding DNA: TGTGCCAGCAGCTTAGCGGGTTACGGGACAGGGGGTGGTGATGAGCAGTACTTC. Its translation: CASSLAGYGTGGGDEQYF.

The rearrangement uses TRBV7-2 and TRBJ1-1; 8 bases are shared with TRBD1. The better agreement between TRBJ2-2 and the DNA end casts doubt on the J call. This CDR3 has 16 amino acids. CDR1 is SGHTA, CDR2 FQGNSA, per germline. CDR3 protein: CASSLGGQGSGGELFF. The CDR3 bases are TGTGCCAGCAGCTTAGGAGGACAGGGTTCGGGCGGGGAGCTGTTTTTT.

The chain carries TRBV20-1 and TRBJ2-1, with 9 positions matching TRBD2. Germline values: CDR1 DFQATT, CDR2 SNEGSKA (reference sequence). The CDR3 is made up of 15 amino acids. V lost 6 bases to trimming and J lost 9 bases; unmatched junction nucleotides: 15. The CDR3 loop reads CSAIGASGIDSEQFF. Here the CDR3 DNA reads TGCAGTGCCATCGGGGCTAGCGGGATCGACAGTGAGCAGTTCTTC.

The CDR3 region has the DNA TGTGCCAGCTTCCGCCGACAGGGCAGCACTGAAGCTTTCTTT. Its protein is CASFRRQGSTEAFF. The chain carries TRBV2 and TRBJ1-1, with 7 bases that match TRBD1. V dropped 8 bases and J dropped 4; count of bases not matched to a gene: 10. Germline CDR1 reads SNHLY; CDR2 reads FYNNEI. The CDR3 contains 14 residues.

This clonotype was counted many times. The rearrangement links TRBV5-4 to TRBJ1-2, with D possibly being TRBD1 (5 bases). CDR1 is SGHNT, CDR2 YYREEE, per germline (reference sequence). The CDR3 has 16 amino acids. The germline V and J ends were trimmed by 0 bases and 4 bases, with 16 bases remaining between them. CDR3 amino acids: CASSLGGTQGVYGYTF. The CDR3 bases are TGTGCCAGCAGCTTGGGGGGGACCCAGGGCGTCTATGGCTACACCTTC.